The entry below describes one TCR beta chain. The V gene end was trimmed by 6 bases and the J gene end by 4 bases; junction bases not matched to a gene: 8. Germline V gene sequence: CDR1 KGHSH, CDR2 LQKENI. The CDR3 length is 16 residues. This sample was taken from a study of blood T cell repertoires in COVID-19. Produced via immunoSEQ multiplex PCR; TCRdb's table is partial and in-frame only. The table shows more than 150,000 clones, with 88% occurring only once. This TCR was recovered from a woman in her 70s with acute or convalescent COVID-19. The rearrangement links TRBV18 to TRBJ2-1, with TRBD2 matching over 11 bases. Input material: peripheral blood. The CDR3 DNA reads as TGTGCCAGCTCGTTCACTAGCGGGGGAATTTACAATGAGCAGTTCTTC. This sequence encodes CASSFTSGGIYNEQFF.